These T cell receptor beta chains were read from a single sample in a study of CD8 T cells in ankylosing spondylitis. MiXCR, run by TCRdb on the 5' RACE reads, gives a single entry per CDR3 protein. This sample has roughly 470,000 distinct CDR3 sequences, with roughly 26% found just once. The material sequenced was blood, either unsorted or a sorted T cell fraction (not recorded which). These receptors were obtained from a male donor with ankylosing spondylitis. Both conserved end residues are part of each CDR3. The D gene is left open where the match is weak. Size is omitted from some rows. Given values are once, few, many or a class for expanded clones.

TRBV20-1	NA	TRBJ2-7	12	few	CSASDEAYEQYF	TGCAGTGCTAGCGATGAAGCATACGAGCAGTACTTC
TRBV4-1	TRBD2	TRBJ2-1	19	many	CASSQDIGAVGLTYNEQFF	TGCGCCAGCAGCCAAGATATCGGGGCGGTGGGACTAACCTACAATGAGCAGTTCTTC
TRBV12-3/TRBV12-4	NA	TRBJ2-1	14	few	CASSRDDGYNEQFF	TGTGCCAGCAGCCGGGACGATGGTTACAATGAGCAGTTCTTC
TRBV5-1	NA	TRBJ2-1	13	NA	CASTLDGSNEQFF	TGCGCCAGCACGCTAGATGGGTCAAATGAGCAGTTCTTC
TRBV7-2	NA	TRBJ2-6	13	few	CASSPPGANVLTF	TGTGCCAGCAGCCCCCCTGGGGCCAACGTCCTGACTTTC
TRBV7-8	NA	TRBJ2-3	16	few	CASSSSPNTGTDTQYF	TGTGCCAGCAGCTCCTCACCGAACACAGGAACAGATACGCAGTATTTT
TRBV18	TRBD2	TRBJ2-1	20	few	CASSPVQGGGGFSSYNEQFF	TGTGCCAGCTCACCAGTCCAGGGTGGGGGGGGATTTTCCTCCTACAATGAGCAGTTCTTC
TRBV5-1	NA	TRBJ2-3	15	few	CASSSPVVGTDTQYF	TGCGCCAGCAGCTCGCCTGTGGTGGGCACAGATACGCAGTATTTT
TRBV6-2/TRBV6-3	TRBD1	TRBJ2-2	16	NA	CASSPSGTANTGELFF	TGTGCCAGCAGTCCCTCCGGGACAGCGAACACCGGGGAGCTGTTTTTT
TRBV7-2	NA	TRBJ2-1	12	NA	CASSYAYNEQFF	TGTGCCAGCAGCTATGCGTACAATGAGCAGTTCTTC
TRBV30	TRBD1	TRBJ1-2	14	NA	CASHHRGSNYGYTF	TGTGCCTCCCATCACAGGGGCTCTAACTATGGCTACACCTTC
TRBV12-3/TRBV12-4	TRBD1	TRBJ1-1	14	NA	CASITDRGGTEAFF	TGTGCCAGCATCACTGACAGGGGAGGTACTGAAGCTTTCTTT
TRBV12-3/TRBV12-4	NA	TRBJ2-1	15	NA	CASSPSRGKYNEQFF	TGTGCCAGCAGCCCCTCAAGGGGTAAATACAATGAGCAGTTCTTC
TRBV20-1	NA	TRBJ2-7	14	NA	CSARALRDRYEQYF	TGCAGTGCTAGAGCACTGCGGGACCGCTACGAGCAGTACTTC
TRBV7-9	NA	TRBJ2-3	13	many	CASSPIPQDTQYF	TGTGCCAGCAGCCCCATACCTCAGGATACGCAGTATTTT
TRBV27	NA	TRBJ1-4	15	few	CASSLKPEVKGKLFF	TGTGCCAGCAGCCTAAAACCCGAGGTTAAAGGAAAACTGTTTTTT
TRBV11-3	NA	TRBJ2-3	16	many	CASSRRGDGKADTQYF	TGTGCCAGCAGTCGCCGCGGGGACGGGAAGGCAGATACGCAGTATTTT
TRBV12-3/TRBV12-4	TRBD1	TRBJ1-4	17	NA	CASSLGVRGTGDEKLFF	TGTGCCAGCAGTTTAGGGGTTAGAGGGACAGGGGATGAAAAACTGTTTTTT
TRBV5-1	TRBD2	TRBJ2-1	16	few	CASSLSGRFDYNEQFF	TGCGCCAGCAGCTTGAGCGGGAGGTTCGACTACAATGAGCAGTTCTTC
TRBV15	NA	TRBJ2-3	14	few	CATSRETPIDTQYF	TGTGCCACCAGCAGAGAAACCCCAATAGATACGCAGTATTTT
TRBV4-1	TRBD1	TRBJ2-5	15	NA	CASSRRTGSQETQYF	TGCGCCAGCAGCCGCCGGACAGGTTCACAAGAGACCCAGTACTTC
TRBV27	NA	TRBJ2-3	13	many	CASSLLYTDTQYF	TGTGCCAGCAGTTTGCTGTACACAGATACGCAGTATTTT
TRBV15	NA	TRBJ2-5	14	NA	CATSRVLLGETQYF	TGTGCCACCAGCAGAGTCCTTCTGGGGGAGACCCAGTACTTC
TRBV29-1	NA	TRBJ2-3	12	few	CSVLAFTDTQYF	TGCAGCGTTTTAGCTTTCACAGATACGCAGTATTTT
TRBV5-4	TRBD1	TRBJ2-1	16	few	CASSLDGTASYNEQFF	TGTGCCAGCAGCTTGGACGGGACAGCATCCTACAATGAGCAGTTCTTC
TRBV5-1	NA	TRBJ2-2	15	few	CASRSPGSNTGELFF	TGCGCCAGCAGGTCGCCGGGGTCGAACACCGGGGAGCTGTTTTTT
TRBV12-3/TRBV12-4	TRBD2	TRBJ2-3	13	NA	CATRAGVTDTQYF	TGTGCCACTCGAGCGGGGGTCACAGATACGCAGTATTTT
TRBV5-1	TRBD1	TRBJ2-5	13	NA	CASSKTGKETQYF	TGCGCCAGCAGTAAGACAGGGAAAGAGACCCAGTACTTC
TRBV27	NA	TRBJ1-1	13	NA	CASSLSSDTEAFF	TGTGCCAGCAGTTTATCGTCGGACACTGAAGCTTTCTTT
TRBV2	TRBD1	TRBJ2-1	15	NA	CASSLTGEGYNEQFF	TGTGCCAGCAGTTTGACAGGGGAAGGCTACAATGAGCAGTTCTTC
TRBV20-1	NA	TRBJ2-1	18	NA	CSARDPTSRATSYNEQFF	TGCAGTGCTAGAGATCCGACAAGCAGGGCCACCTCCTACAATGAGCAGTTCTTC
TRBV7-8	NA	TRBJ1-1	15	few	CASSLSWSQYTEAFF	TGTGCCAGCAGCTTATCCTGGAGCCAGTACACTGAAGCTTTCTTT
TRBV6-6	NA	TRBJ1-6	11	few	CASSSGSPLHF	TGTGCCAGCAGTTCGGGTTCACCCCTCCACTTT
TRBV7-2	NA	TRBJ1-4	15	NA	CASSLAPDETEKLFF	TGTGCCAGCAGCTTAGCCCCAGACGAAACCGAAAAACTGTTTTTT
TRBV14	NA	TRBJ2-2	14	NA	CASSQAGSTGELFF	TGTGCCAGCAGCCAAGCGGGAAGCACCGGGGAGCTGTTTTTT
TRBV29-1	NA	TRBJ2-3	11	NA	CSVEGSYTQYF	TGCAGCGTGGAAGGGTCTTATACGCAGTATTTT
TRBV6-1	NA	TRBJ1-1	14	NA	CATSRGRRDTEAFF	TGTGCCACCTCGCGGGGCCGTCGAGACACTGAAGCTTTCTTT
TRBV3-1	TRBD1	TRBJ1-5	16	NA	CASSQGYGGGDQPQHF	TGTGCCAGCAGCCAAGGCTACGGAGGGGGCGATCAGCCCCAGCATTTT
TRBV27	TRBD1	TRBJ2-3	16	NA	CASIRRDRGATDTQYF	TGTGCCAGCATTCGCCGGGACAGAGGGGCCACAGATACGCAGTATTTT
TRBV5-1	NA	TRBJ2-1	14	NA	CASSFFDPYNEQFF	TGCGCCAGCAGCTTTTTTGACCCCTACAATGAGCAGTTCTTC
TRBV5-5	TRBD1	TRBJ1-1	16	NA	CASSLAAGGVNTEAFF	TGTGCCAGCAGCTTGGCGGCAGGGGGCGTGAACACTGAAGCTTTCTTT
TRBV12-3/TRBV12-4	NA	TRBJ1-1	15	few	CASSRQNTLNTEAFF	TGTGCCAGCAGCCGACAGAACACCTTGAACACTGAAGCTTTCTTT
TRBV12-3/TRBV12-4	NA	TRBJ2-6	14	few	CASKRSSGANVLTF	TGTGCCAGCAAAAGATCCTCTGGGGCCAACGTCCTGACTTTC
TRBV24-1	NA	TRBJ1-2	12	few	CATSRDTQGYTF	TGTGCCACCAGTCGGGACACCCAGGGCTACACCTTC
TRBV20-1	TRBD2	TRBJ2-5	14	few	CSARLAGVGETQYF	TGCAGTGCTAGACTAGCGGGAGTCGGAGAGACCCAGTACTTC
TRBV15	TRBD2	TRBJ2-1	15	once	CATSRVSGSSNEQFF	TGTGCCACCAGCAGAGTTAGCGGGAGTTCCAATGAGCAGTTCTTC
TRBV12-3/TRBV12-4	NA	TRBJ2-6	18	NA	CASSFSQGLGSGANVLTF	TGTGCCAGCAGTTTTTCCCAGGGCCTGGGTTCTGGGGCCAACGTCCTGACTTTC
TRBV20-1	TRBD2	TRBJ2-5	15	few	CSAPPSSGRDETQYF	TGCAGTGCTCCCCCATCTAGCGGGAGGGATGAGACCCAGTACTTC
TRBV20-1	NA	TRBJ1-6	14	NA	CSARTGTRNSPLHF	TGCAGTGCTAGAACAGGGACGCGGAATTCACCCCTCCACTTT
TRBV7-9	NA	TRBJ2-5	13	NA	CASSFTPVGQEYF	TGTGCCAGCAGCTTTACCCCGGTGGGACAAGAGTACTTC
TRBV5-1	TRBD2	TRBJ2-3	19	NA	CASRAVGTSVPASTDTQYF	TGCGCCAGCAGGGCCGTCGGGACTAGCGTGCCTGCTAGCACAGATACGCAGTATTTT
TRBV7-9	NA	TRBJ2-1	15	many	CASSLVLAYNNEQFF	TGTGCCAGCAGCTTAGTTCTAGCGTACAACAATGAGCAGTTCTTC
TRBV10-3	NA	TRBJ1-4	14	NA	CAIRAGGFGEKLFF	TGTGCCATCAGGGCGGGGGGCTTCGGTGAAAAACTGTTTTTT